The entry that follows covers one T cell receptor (beta chain) sequence. The antigen remains undetermined. This entry is derived from a study of vaccination effects on CD4 cells after COVID-19. Study-wide context: All participants had two doses of either the BNT162b2 or mRNA-1273 vaccine. Specimens were obtained from a couple of convalescent patients 16 days and one week prior to vaccination. Regarding the study as a whole: By a late point after vaccination, infection- and vaccine-induced clones had shrunk markedly through clonal contraction. The post-vaccine spike-reactive clones of convalescents showed a predominance of new vaccine-induced clones.

Using viral peptide pools, the ViraFEST assay grew out antigen-specific CD4+ T cells prior to sequencing. Upon completion of about eleven days in culture, CD4+ T cells were isolated. PCR showed that the person got SARS-CoV-2 infection at some point between March and December 2020. Using immunoSEQ multiplex PCR, the repertoire was profiled, and TCRdb retains in-frame clones only, with some absent. The sample includes tens of thousands of clones, 65% to 85% of them seen just once. V was pared by 1 base and J by 6 bases, with 4 bases between. This CDR3 has 11 residues. CDR1 DFQATT and CDR2 SNEGSKA come from the germline V gene (reference sequence).

The sequence derives from a human donor who had a prior SARS-CoV-2 infection. The sequences come from CD4+ T cells from PBMCs cultured with HCoV-NL63 spike peptides, collected before COVID-19 vaccination. The chain links TRBV20-1 to TRBJ1-5, with D unresolved. CDR3 sequence reads: CSARVGQPQHF. CDR3 DNA: TGCAGTGCTAGAGTGGGTCAGCCCCAGCATTTT.